This entry lists 24 T cell receptor beta chains sequenced from one sample in a study of response to subunit inactivated influenza vaccine. TCRdb analysed the RT-PCR reads with MiXCR anew, one entry per CDR3 protein. The sample has hundreds of thousands of distinct CDR3 sequences; 15% to 19% are singletons. This sample comprised PBMCs from blood, obtained 11 to 12 days after vaccination. The receptors stem from a man in his forties or fifties who received an inactivated influenza vaccine.

This clonotype was seen a handful of times. The chain is built from TRBV20-1 and TRBJ2-3, with D possibly being TRBD1 (6 bases). Germline CDR1 and CDR2: DFQATT and SNEGSKA (reference sequence). Between the trimmed V and J ends, which lost 5 bases and 2 bases, there was a span of 14 bases. The CDR3 extends over 14 amino acids. The DNA of the CDR3 is TGCAGTGCTCCGCCTGGGACATACACAGATACGCAGTATTTT. Its protein is CSAPPGTYTDTQYF.

V gene TRBV28 combines with J gene TRBJ2-3; no reliable D call. This CDR3 spans 14 amino acids. The germline CDR1 and CDR2 sequences are MDHEN and SYDVKM. With 3 bases removed from V and 3 bases from J, the gap between germline ends came to 10 bases. CDR3 loop: CASSFPGRTDTQYF. The CDR3 DNA reads TGTGCCAGCAGTTTCCCCGGCAGGACAGATACGCAGTATTTT.

The gene calls are TRBV20-1 and TRBJ2-7, with D maybe TRBD2 (6 bases). CDR1 is DFQATT, CDR2 SNEGSKA, per germline (reference sequence). This CDR3 region has 14 residues. Trimming took 6 bases from V and 1 from J, leaving 16 bases between them. CDR3 coding DNA: TGCAGTGCCGAGACTACCGGGAGTTCCTACGAGCAGTACTTC. It yields the protein CSAETTGSSYEQYF.

V is TRBV5-4 and J is TRBJ2-5, with D uncertain. CDR3 length: 16 amino acids. Germline loops: CDR1 SGHNT, CDR2 YYREEE (reference sequence). Trimming removed 1 base from V and 1 base from J, with 14 bases in between. CDR3 amino acids: CASSLLDTRPQETQYF. CDR3 bases: TGTGCCAGCAGCTTGCTCGACACCAGACCCCAAGAGACCCAGTACTTC.

The chain joins TRBV13 to TRBJ2-7; 9 nucleotides line up with TRBD1. Germline CDR1 reads PRHDT; CDR2 reads FYEKMQ (reference sequence). CDR3 size: 16 residues. With V trimmed by 4 bases and J by 4 bases, 11 bases remained unmatched. CDR3 amino acids: CASSSPTGGDWYEQYF. CDR3 sequence (DNA): TGTGCCAGCAGCTCCCCAACAGGGGGCGATTGGTACGAGCAGTACTTC.

A few counts support this clonotype. The V gene is TRBV6-1, the J gene TRBJ1-4, with D possibly being TRBD1 (6 bases). The CDR3 loop spans 14 amino acids. Trimming shortened V by 6 bases and J by 4 bases, and 12 bases separated the two germline ends. Germline CDR1 is MNHNS and CDR2 is SASEGT. CDR3 region: CASRAGAFNEKLFF. CDR3 nucleotides: TGTGCCAGCAGAGCAGGGGCCTTTAATGAAAAACTGTTTTTT.

The chain has TRBV20-1 and TRBJ1-2; 9 bases match TRBD1. The CDR3 spans 14 residues. Trimming took 2 bases from V and 8 from J; bases not matched to a gene: 9. The germline V gene encodes CDR1 DFQATT and CDR2 SNEGSKA (reference sequence). CDR3 nucleotides: TGCAGTGCTAGACCGGGACAGGGAATGGGCGGCTACACCTTC. The encoded protein is CSARPGQGMGGYTF.

The V call is TRBV2, the J call TRBJ2-7; TRBD2 agrees at 12 bases. The length of the CDR3 is 14 residues. The J segment lost 5 bases and the V segment lost 7 bases, leaving 6 bases of the junction unmatched. CDR1 and CDR2 (germline): SNHLY, FYNNEI. CDR3 region: CASMRLAGVNEQYF. In nucleotides, the CDR3 is TGTGCCAGCATGAGACTAGCGGGAGTCAACGAGCAGTACTTC.

V and J are TRBV7-6 and TRBJ2-1; maybe TRBD1 (5 bases). The CDR3 totals 14 residues. Germline assignment: CDR1 SGHVS and CDR2 FNYEAQ. The V end lost 6 bases, the J end lost 4 bases, and 13 bases lay between the germline ends. In DNA, the CDR3 is TGTGCCAGCAGAAATGGACACGGATACAATGAGCAGTTCTTC. Translation gives CASRNGHGYNEQFF.

The chain couples TRBV18 to TRBJ2-7; D possibly corresponds to TRBD2 (5 bases). The CDR3 has 14 residues. Germline loops: CDR1 KGHSH, CDR2 LQKENI. The V end was cut by 4 bases, the J end by 2 bases, with 12 bases between. The DNA of the CDR3 is TGTGCCAGCTCACTTTCCGGGGTTCCCTACGAGCAGTACTTC. Its translation: CASSLSGVPYEQYF.

The V call is TRBV7-9, the J call TRBJ2-1; TRBD2 matches 7 bases. Per the germline V gene, CDR1 is SEHNR and CDR2 is FQNEAQ (reference sequence). With 3 bases clipped from V and 3 bases from J, the junction kept 5 bases outside the gene matches. The CDR3 is made up of 15 amino acids. The CDR3 DNA reads as TGTGCCAGCAGCTTGGGGAGCGGGGACTACAATGAGCAGTTCTTC. Translation gives CASSLGSGDYNEQFF.

This clonotype showed up just a few times. The chain uses TRBV11-2 and TRBJ2-3; 11 bases line up with TRBD2. Trimming took 4 bases from V and 10 from J; bases not matched to a gene: 10. Per the germline V gene, CDR1 is SGHAT and CDR2 is FQNNGV. The CDR3 spans 15 residues. The DNA of the CDR3 is TGTGCCAGCAGCTCGAGACTAGCGGGGCCTTGGGCGCAGTATTTT. This gives the protein CASSSRLAGPWAQYF.

In this sample, this clonotype turned up a few times. The V call is TRBV9, the J call TRBJ1-1; D might be TRBD1 (6 bases). CDR1 and CDR2 (germline): SGDLS, YYNGEE. V was shortened by 6 bases and J by 3 bases, with 18 bases between the two germline ends. The length of the CDR3 is 15 residues. The CDR3 nucleotides read TGTGCCAGCAACCCAGGGGTATACCTGGACACTGAAGCTTTCTTT. Amino acid sequence: CASNPGVYLDTEAFF. The entire variable domain, with the rest obtained from reference TRBV9 and TRBJ1-1, is as follows: DSGVTQTPKHLITATGQRVTLRCSPRSGDLSVYWYQQSLDQGLQFLIQYYNGEERAKGNILERFSAQQFPDLHSELNLSSLELGDSALYFCASNPGVYLDTEAFFGQGTRLTVV.

This rearrangement joins TRBV5-1 to TRBJ2-2; TRBD2 agrees at 7 bases. V dropped 1 base and J dropped 3; count of bases not matched to a gene: 30. Germline V lookup: CDR1 SGHRS, CDR2 YFSETQ. The CDR3 runs to 24 residues. CDR3 bases: TGCGCCAGCAGCTTGTTTTCGGGGGGACCCCGTCCAGTACCTGGACTATCGGACACCGGGGAGCTGTTTTTT. This codes for CASSLFSGGPRPVPGLSDTGELFF.

This clonotype was found many times. The genes are TRBV7-8 and TRBJ2-3; D might be TRBD2 (5 bases). The V end lost 2 bases, the J end lost 8 bases, and 8 bases lay between the germline ends. This CDR3 is 12 amino acids long. CDR1 SGHVS and CDR2 FQNEAQ come from the germline V gene. CDR3 nucleotide sequence: TGTGCCAGCAGCTTATCGGACTCTACGCAGTATTTT. Its protein product is CASSLSDSTQYF.

This clonotype was counted a few times. The genes are TRBV7-9 and TRBJ2-5; D is uncertain. The CDR3 contains 12 residues. V lost 3 bases, J lost 4 bases, and 6 bases lay in between. Germline V gene data show CDR1 as SEHNR and CDR2 as FQNEAQ (reference sequence). DNA of the CDR3: TGTGCCAGCAGCTTCGTTCCAGAGACCCAGTACTTC. This translates into CASSFVPETQYF.

This clonotype was observed a few times. The rearrangement uses TRBV20-1 and TRBJ2-6; D is unresolved. This CDR3 comprises 14 residues. Germline loops: CDR1 DFQATT, CDR2 SNEGSKA (reference sequence). V lost 0 bases and J 4 bases, leaving 7 bases between the germline ends. In DNA form, the CDR3 reads TGCAGTGCTAGAGACCAGGCGGGGGCCAACGTCCTGACTTTC. Protein sequence: CSARDQAGANVLTF.

The chain employs TRBV20-1 and TRBJ2-5; 12 nucleotides align to TRBD2. The V gene's germline CDR1 is DFQATT and CDR2 SNEGSKA (reference sequence). V lost 5 bases to trimming and J lost 4 bases; unmatched junction nucleotides: 5. CDR3 length: 14 residues. This CDR3 is CSAPLAGGRETQYF. DNA for the CDR3: TGCAGTGCTCCACTAGCGGGGGGACGAGAGACCCAGTACTTC.

For the CDR3, the DNA is TGTGCCAGCAGCTTAATGACTAGCGGGGGTTACGAGCAGTACTTC. Its protein product is CASSLMTSGGYEQYF. The chain couples TRBV7-6 to TRBJ2-7; TRBD2 matches 12 bases. The CDR3 has 15 residues. Germline CDR1 and CDR2: SGHVS and FNYEAQ. V gave up 2 bases and J gave up 4 bases; unmatched junction bases: 3.

This clonotype occurred a few times. The CDR3 spells CASSLRWQDTQYF. The CDR3 bases are TGTGCCAGCAGTTTGAGGTGGCAAGATACGCAGTATTTT. The chain couples TRBV12-3 or TRBV12-4 to TRBJ2-3; D is ambiguous. The CDR3 consists of 13 residues. Deletions cut 3 bases from V and 5 bases from J, with 9 bases between.

This clonotype has a handful of counts. The V and J genes are TRBV5-4 and TRBJ2-3, with a tentative D call TRBD1 (5 bases). The V end was cut by 2 bases, the J end by 3 bases, with 25 bases between. Germline lookup yields CDR1 SGHNT and CDR2 YYREEE (reference sequence). This CDR3 has 19 residues. CDR3 in amino acids: CASSFAVPGQLLRTDTQYF. CDR3 nucleotide sequence: TGTGCCAGCAGCTTTGCCGTACCAGGGCAACTGCTAAGGACAGATACGCAGTATTTT. The full variable domain, rest sourced from reference TRBV5-4 and TRBJ2-3, is ETGVTQSPTHLIKTRGQQVTLRCSSQSGHNTVSWYQQALGQGPQFIFQYYREEENGRGNFPPRFSGLQFPNYSSELNVNALELDDSALYLCASSFAVPGQLLRTDTQYFGPGTRLTVL.

This clonotype was observed many times. The gene calls are TRBV9 and TRBJ2-1, with 8 bases lining up with TRBD2. V was clipped by 0 bases and J by 12 bases; unmatched bases: 8. The CDR3 sequence is 14 residues long. CDR1 SGDLS and CDR2 YYNGEE come from the germline V gene. The CDR3 nucleotides read TGTGCCAGCAGCGTAGATACTAGCGGACAAGGGCAGTTCTTC. Translated, it gives CASSVDTSGQGQFF.

This clonotype was picked up a small number of times. The genes are TRBV7-2 and TRBJ2-7, with a weak D call TRBD1 (7 bases). CDR1 is SGHTA, CDR2 FQGNSA, per germline. The ends were cut back, 5 bases at V and 2 bases at J, with 16 bases in the middle. The CDR3 contains 15 residues. The CDR3 DNA follows: TGTGCCAGCAGCCCGCGGGACAGAGAGGCCTACGAGCAGTACTTC. Its protein product is CASSPRDREAYEQYF.

This clonotype was counted between two and nine times. The chain combines TRBV6-2 or TRBV6-3 with TRBJ2-5; 10 bases line up with TRBD1. The CDR3 runs to 13 residues. Per the germline V gene, CDR1 is MNHEY and CDR2 is SVGEGT. With 6 bases clipped from V and 3 bases from J, the junction kept 1 base outside the gene matches. CDR3 DNA: TGTGCCAGCAGGGGGACAGGGGAAGAGACCCAGTACTTC. This translates into CASRGTGEETQYF.